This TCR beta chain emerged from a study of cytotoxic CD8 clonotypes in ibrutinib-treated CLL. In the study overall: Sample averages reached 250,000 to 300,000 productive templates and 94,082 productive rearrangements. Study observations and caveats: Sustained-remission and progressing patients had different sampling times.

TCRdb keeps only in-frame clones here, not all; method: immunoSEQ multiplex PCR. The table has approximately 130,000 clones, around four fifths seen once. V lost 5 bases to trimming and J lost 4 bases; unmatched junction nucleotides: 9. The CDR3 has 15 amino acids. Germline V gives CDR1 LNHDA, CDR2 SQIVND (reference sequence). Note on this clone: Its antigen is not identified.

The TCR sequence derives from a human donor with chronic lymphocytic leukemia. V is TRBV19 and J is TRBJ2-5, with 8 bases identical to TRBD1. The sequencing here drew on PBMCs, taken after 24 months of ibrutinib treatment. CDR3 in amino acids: CASSVGTGRGETQYF. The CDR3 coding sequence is TGTGCCAGTAGTGTAGGGACAGGCCGGGGAGAGACCCAGTACTTC.